This T cell receptor beta chain was documented in a study of shared T cell receptors in the human thymus. Here immunoSEQ multiplex PCR was the method, and the copy in TCRdb shows in-frame clones only, minus some. Among hundreds of thousands of clones, around 87% were seen once, and the ten largest hold 0.0094%. Between the trimmed V and J ends, which lost 2 bases and 1 base, there was a span of 13 bases. Germline V gene data show CDR1 as MNHEY and CDR2 as SMNVEV (reference sequence). The CDR3 extends over 16 amino acids. The sample also formed part of further work on human thymus T cells. That work adds: Resections removed during corrective heart surgery provided the thymus tissue used.

The clonotype comes from a boy under three years old with a congenital heart defect. Sequencing was done on a sample of thymocytes. The chain couples TRBV27 to TRBJ2-3; D ambiguous. The CDR3, as DNA: TGTGCCAGCAGTTTAATGGCGGAGTGGGGCACAGATACGCAGTATTTT. This gives the protein CASSLMAEWGTDTQYF.